This TCR beta chain emerged from a study of regulatory T cells in long-lasting Graves disease. In its sample, this clonotype was seen many times. Documented time point: newly diagnosed GD, antithyroid drugs for less than 3 months. Isolated PBMC RNA provided the starting material for the TCR library. From each patient, around 8.9 milliliters of peripheral blood was drawn and collected into an EDTA anticoagulant tube. Arm-PCR of CDR3 regions and iRepertoire HTBI primers were the basis on which TCR beta libraries were built. Each CDR3 protein gets one entry after TCRdb re-called the multiplex PCR reads with MiXCR. Of about 520,000 distinct CDR3 sequences in the sample, approximately 12% were seen once. These data also formed part of another study, on T cells in Graves' hyperthyroidism and ophthalmopathy. That investigation notes: A set of HTBI primers served as the primers for a first-round RT-PCR of the TCR CDR3.

The sample here was peripheral blood mononuclear cells (PBMCs), taken at new diagnosis, from a patient treated with antithyroid drugs. The receptor's source is a woman in her 30s with Graves disease.

CDR3 in DNA: TGTGCCAGCAGCTTACCCTTCGGGACCGGGGAGCTGTTTTTT. Its translation: CASSLPFGTGELFF. This chain links TRBV7-2 with TRBJ2-2, with D unclear. Germline V gene lookup returns CDR1 SGHTA and CDR2 FQGNSA. The CDR3 runs 14 residues. Between the trimmed V and J ends, which lost 2 bases and 5 bases, there was a span of 9 bases.